Listed here are 29 T cell receptor beta chains from one sample, sequenced in a study of early T cells in non-severe SARS-CoV-2 infection. TCRdb re-analysed the 5' RACE reads in MiXCR, keeping a single row per CDR3 protein. The sample holds around 71,000 distinct CDR3 sequences, 9% to 10% seen once. The sequenced sample was whole blood, obtained at baseline. These receptors were collected from an adult who was a healthcare worker with PCR-confirmed SARS-CoV-2 infection or an uninfected control (not recorded which).

This clonotype was recorded at least ten times. The chain uses TRBV6-2 or TRBV6-3 and TRBJ2-1; maybe TRBD2 (5 bases). This CDR3 comprises 16 residues. The V end was cut by 4 bases, the J end by 0 bases, with 13 bases between. The germline V gene has CDR1 MNHEY and CDR2 SVGEGT. The CDR3 nucleotides are TGTGCCAGCAGTTCCGGCGGGTCGCACTCCTACAATGAGCAGTTCTTC. This gives the protein CASSSGGSHSYNEQFF.

This clonotype was seen a handful of times. V usage is TRBV6-4 and J usage is TRBJ2-1; 8 bases fit TRBD2. The germline V gene has CDR1 MRHNA and CDR2 SNTAGT. The CDR3 extends over 14 amino acids. The trim removed 3 bases at V and 4 bases at J, leaving 2 bases unmatched. CDR3 DNA sequence: TGTGCCAGCAGTGAGGCGGGAGGATACAATGAGCAGTTCTTC. This sequence encodes CASSEAGGYNEQFF.

The chain combines TRBV19 with TRBJ2-7; 12 bases fit TRBD1. Trimming took 4 bases from V and 3 from J; bases not matched to a gene: 4. There are 15 residues in the CDR3. Germline CDR1 reads LNHDA; CDR2 reads SQIVND (reference sequence). The CDR3 protein is CASSTRDRGLYEQYF. CDR3 DNA sequence: TGTGCCAGTAGTACCCGGGACAGGGGGCTCTACGAGCAGTACTTC.

The chain is built from TRBV19 and TRBJ2-3; 7 bases map to TRBD1. The CDR3 extends over 15 amino acids. Trimming took 7 bases from V and 3 from J; bases not matched to a gene: 10. Germline values: CDR1 LNHDA, CDR2 SQIVND (reference sequence). The CDR3: CASKKTGARTDTQYF. The CDR3 nucleotides are TGTGCCAGTAAAAAAACAGGGGCACGGACAGATACGCAGTATTTT.

The chain employs TRBV12-3 or TRBV12-4 and TRBJ2-1; no clear D gene. There are 12 residues in the CDR3. V lost 3 bases and J 9 bases, leaving 9 bases between the germline ends. CDR3: CASSLLTTEQFF. CDR3 nucleotide sequence: TGTGCCAGCAGTTTGCTGACCACTGAGCAGTTCTTC.

V usage is TRBV10-3 and J usage is TRBJ2-1, with D possibly TRBD1 on 5 matching bases. Germline assignment: CDR1 ENHRY and CDR2 SYGVKD. The CDR3 has 14 residues. V shed 8 bases and J shed 8 bases, with 19 bases lying between them. The CDR3, as DNA: TGTGCCATCGGCGCTAAGAATGGGGCGCATGAGCAGTTCTTC. Protein sequence: CAIGAKNGAHEQFF.

This clonotype was counted ten times or more. The J gene is TRBJ2-3, the V gene TRBV20-1, with 12 positions matching TRBD2. The CDR3 totals 17 residues. CDR1 is DFQATT and CDR2 is SNEGSKA in the germline V gene (reference sequence). The trim removed 3 bases at V and 7 bases at J, leaving 14 bases unmatched. CDR3 sequence reads: CSASPPPSGRGGNTQYF. CDR3 nucleotide sequence: TGCAGTGCTAGCCCACCCCCTAGCGGGAGGGGAGGAAATACGCAGTATTTT.

In this sample, this clonotype turned up a few times. The gene calls are TRBV24-1 and TRBJ2-7; 11 nucleotides line up with TRBD1. Germline assignment: CDR1 KGHDR and CDR2 SFDVKD. The CDR3 totals 14 residues. The V gene end was trimmed by 9 bases and the J gene end by 2 bases; junction bases not matched to a gene: 5. The CDR3 sequence is CATSGTGGTYEQYF. The CDR3 region has the DNA TGTGCCACCTCCGGGACAGGGGGAACCTACGAGCAGTACTTC.

This clonotype was recorded many times. The J gene is TRBJ2-1, the V gene TRBV4-1, with 15 bases matching TRBD2. Looked up from germline, CDR1 is MGHRA and CDR2 is YSYEKL. The ends lost 1 base at V and 7 bases at J; junction bases unmatched: 5. The CDR3 covers 17 residues. CDR3 in amino acids: CASSQVWTSGRANEQFF. CDR3 sequence (DNA): TGCGCCAGCAGCCAAGTTTGGACTAGCGGGAGGGCAAATGAGCAGTTCTTC.

This clonotype was observed at least ten times. The chain links TRBV5-1 to TRBJ2-3, with TRBD2 as a possible D gene (6 bases). V lost 0 bases and J 3 bases, leaving 14 bases between the germline ends. This CDR3 spans 16 amino acids. Per the germline V gene, CDR1 is SGHRS and CDR2 is YFSETQ. CDR3 nucleotide sequence: TGCGCCAGCAGCTTGGCCACGGGAGAGAGAACAGATACGCAGTATTTT. Residues: CASSLATGERTDTQYF. The complete variable domain, with remaining parts taken from reference TRBV5-1 and TRBJ2-3, reads KAGVTQTPRYLIKTRGQQVTLSCSPISGHRSVSWYQQTPGQGLQFLFEYFSETQRNKGNFPGRFSGRQFSNSRSEMNVSTLELGDSALYLCASSLATGERTDTQYFGPGTRLTVL.

This clonotype was seen a few times. The rearrangement joins TRBV28 to TRBJ2-7, with D maybe TRBD2 (5 bases). The CDR3 loop spans 13 amino acids. Trimming took 5 bases from V and 4 from J, leaving 12 bases between them. Germline V lookup: CDR1 MDHEN, CDR2 SYDVKM. The DNA of the CDR3 is TGTGCCAGCAGTGCCGACTACCAATACGAGCAGTACTTC. Translation gives CASSADYQYEQYF. The full variable domain, in which reference TRBV28 and TRBJ2-7 provide the parts outside the CDR3, is DVKVTQSSRYLVKRTGEKVFLECVQDMDHENMFWYRQDPGLGLRLIYFSYDVKMKEKGDIPEGYSVSREKKERFSLILESASTNQTSMYLCASSADYQYEQYFGPGTRLTVT.

The V gene is TRBV9, the J gene TRBJ2-7, with 8 bases matching TRBD2. The CDR3 runs 16 residues. V gave up 5 bases and J gave up 2 bases; unmatched junction bases: 12. Germline lookup yields CDR1 SGDLS and CDR2 YYNGEE. CDR3 sequence reads: CASSPISGEPTYEQYF. DNA of the CDR3: TGTGCCAGCAGTCCCATTAGCGGGGAGCCCACCTACGAGCAGTACTTC.

V gene TRBV3-1 combines with J gene TRBJ2-2, with D uncertain. The germline gives CDR1 LGHDT, CDR2 YNNKEL (reference sequence). V lost 6 bases, J lost 7 bases, and 6 bases lay in between. The CDR3 covers 11 residues. The DNA for the CDR3 is TGTGCCAGCAGATCGGGCGGGGAGCTGTTTTTT. Protein sequence: CASRSGGELFF.

This clonotype appeared many times. This chain uses TRBV12-3 or TRBV12-4 with TRBJ1-1; D is unresolved. Deletions cut 2 bases from V and 4 bases from J, with 14 bases between. The CDR3 runs to 15 residues. CDR3 loop: CASSLYRSPTTEAFF. CDR3 bases: TGTGCCAGCAGTTTATACCGGAGTCCCACCACTGAAGCTTTCTTT.

This clonotype was picked up a small number of times. The chain carries TRBV6-6 and TRBJ2-7; TRBD1 agrees at 7 bases. CDR3 length: 14 amino acids. Germline CDR1 and CDR2: MNHNY and SVGAGI (reference sequence). V was clipped by 2 bases and J by 3 bases; unmatched bases: 4. The CDR3: CASSYKGQIYEQYF. In DNA, the CDR3 is TGTGCCAGCAGTTACAAGGGACAGATCTACGAGCAGTACTTC.

In this sample, this clonotype turned up many times. The chain combines TRBV19 with TRBJ1-2; possibly TRBD1 for D (5 bases). Trimming took off 5 bases at V and 4 bases at J, with 11 bases between the two ends. CDR3 length: 13 residues. Germline V CDR1 and CDR2: LNHDA, SQIVND (reference sequence). The CDR3 DNA follows: TGTGCCAGTAGTCTGGGGACGGTCTATGGCTACACCTTC. This codes for CASSLGTVYGYTF.

Many counts were recorded for this clonotype. The gene calls are TRBV6-5 and TRBJ1-6, with 7 bases that match TRBD1. Germline CDR1 and CDR2: MNHEY and SVGAGI. The CDR3 is 16 amino acids. The trim removed 8 bases at V and 0 bases at J, leaving 7 bases unmatched. The CDR3 nucleotides read TGTGCCAGCGCCACGACAGGGAGCTCCTATAATTCACCCCTCCACTTT. Encoded protein: CASATTGSSYNSPLHF.

This clonotype was detected many times. The chain is built from TRBV6-6 and TRBJ2-7; 11 bases map to TRBD1. After removal of 6 bases from V and 5 bases from J, the junction contained 6 bases not matched to a gene. This CDR3 spans 14 amino acids. Germline CDR1 and CDR2: MNHNY and SVGAGI (reference sequence). The CDR3, as DNA: TGTGCCAGCAGACGGACAGGGGGCAGGGACGAGCAGTACTTC. Translated, it gives CASRRTGGRDEQYF.

The chain couples TRBV28 to TRBJ1-5; D unclear. Germline CDR1 reads MDHEN; CDR2 reads SYDVKM. The CDR3 extends over 15 amino acids. V lost 6 bases and J lost 0, with 12 bases in between. CDR3 DNA sequence: TGTGCCAGCAGACGTTTGGGAATTAGCAATCAGCCCCAGCATTTT. Its translation: CASRRLGISNQPQHF.

This clonotype was detected ten times or more. The CDR3 DNA sequence: TGTGCCAGCAGTCTTGGGACTAGCGGGACCCAGTACTTC. This sequence encodes CASSLGTSGTQYF. The chain has TRBV12-3 or TRBV12-4 and TRBJ2-5; 11 bases are a match to TRBD2. This CDR3 comprises 13 residues. V lost 5 bases and J lost 7; bases outside the gene matches: 3.

This clonotype was seen only a few times. The rearrangement links TRBV6-6 to TRBJ1-5, with 7 bases that match TRBD1. The CDR3 is made up of 11 amino acids. After removal of 5 bases from V and 11 bases from J, the junction contained 3 bases not matched to a gene. Germline CDR1 and CDR2: MNHNY and SVGAGI (reference sequence). CDR3 DNA: TGTGCCAGCAGTCCAGGGGGGGCCCAGCATTTT. Its translation: CASSPGGAQHF.

Only a few counts were recorded for this clonotype. The chain combines TRBV11-2 with TRBJ2-6; D is uncertain. The CDR3 is 16 amino acids. Germline V CDR1 and CDR2: SGHAT, FQNNGV. The germline V and J ends were trimmed by 1 base and 4 bases, with 11 bases remaining between them. The CDR3 sequence is CASSLAPQGGANVLTF. CDR3 sequence (DNA): TGTGCCAGCAGCTTAGCCCCTCAAGGGGGGGCCAACGTCCTGACTTTC.

The chain links TRBV7-3 to TRBJ2-1; a possible D gene is TRBD2 (5 bases). Germline values: CDR1 SGHTA, CDR2 FQGTGA. The CDR3 totals 14 residues. V lost 5 bases, J lost 10 bases, and 18 bases lay in between. The DNA of the CDR3 is TGTGCCAGCAGCCCAACGTCTTCTAGCCCAGAGCAGTTCTTC. It encodes CASSPTSSSPEQFF.

This CDR3 reads CAWSGDRAEKLFF. In DNA, the CDR3 is TGTGCCTGGAGTGGCGACAGGGCTGAAAAACTGTTTTTT. This chain uses TRBV30 with TRBJ1-4; 7 nucleotides agree with TRBD1. Germline CDR1 reads GTSNPN; CDR2 reads SVGIG (reference sequence). The CDR3 has 13 residues. Unmatched junction bases numbered 3, after V lost 1 base and J lost 7 bases.

J is TRBJ2-1 and V is TRBV7-9; D is undetermined. Trimming took 5 bases from V and 9 from J, leaving 14 bases between them. Germline V lookup: CDR1 SEHNR, CDR2 FQNEAQ (reference sequence). The CDR3 has 13 amino acids. CDR3 bases: TGTGCCAGCAGCCCGCGTTCGCTCGGTGAGCAGTTCTTC. This codes for CASSPRSLGEQFF.

The rearrangement uses TRBV5-1 and TRBJ1-5, with D unclear. The CDR3 loop spans 15 amino acids. CDR1 is SGHRS, CDR2 YFSETQ, per germline. Trimming took off 0 bases at V and 0 bases at J, with 7 bases between the two ends. The CDR3 spells CASSLAGDSNQPQHF. The CDR3 DNA is TGCGCCAGCAGCTTGGCGGGTGATAGCAATCAGCCCCAGCATTTT.

This clonotype was observed at least ten times. This chain connects TRBV20-1 to TRBJ1-5; a weak D match, TRBD1 (5 bases). The germline V and J ends were trimmed by 4 bases and 2 bases, with 9 bases remaining between them. The CDR3 has 13 residues. CDR1 is DFQATT and CDR2 is SNEGSKA in the germline V gene (reference sequence). The DNA of the CDR3 is TGCAGTGCTATCGGGGGAGGCAATCAGCCCCAGCATTTT. Its protein is CSAIGGGNQPQHF.

This clonotype was found a few times. In DNA, the CDR3 is TGTGCCAGTCAAGATGAAAAACTGTTTTTT. Protein product: CASQDEKLFF. The V gene is TRBV2, the J gene TRBJ1-4; D is unresolved. This CDR3 is built from 10 residues. CDR1 is SNHLY, CDR2 FYNNEI, per germline. Trimming shortened V by 9 bases and J by 6 bases, and 5 bases separated the two germline ends.

The chain joins TRBV5-1 to TRBJ2-3; possible D gene TRBD2, 6 bases. The CDR3 sequence is 17 residues long. Germline loops: CDR1 SGHRS, CDR2 YFSETQ. V lost 3 bases and J 0 bases, leaving 17 bases between the germline ends. CDR3 DNA sequence: TGCGCCAGCAGCTCCCTTCGGGGGTTGGGGAGCACAGATACGCAGTATTTT. This codes for CASSSLRGLGSTDTQYF.